The 13 T cell receptor beta chains below all came from one sample that was sequenced in a study of blood T cell repertoires in COVID-19. Assay: immunoSEQ multiplex PCR; the TCRdb copy retains only in-frame clones and omits some. Of about 140,000 clones listed, 77% are singletons. The source material was peripheral blood. The receptors come from a woman aged 45 to 65 with active or convalescent COVID-19.

The chain links TRBV7-2 to TRBJ2-1; 8 bases match TRBD2. V lost 6 bases, J lost 4 bases, and 8 bases stayed unmatched. CDR1 SGHTA and CDR2 FQGNSA come from the germline V gene. The CDR3 runs 15 residues. The CDR3 reads CASSSRGDLYNEQFF. The CDR3 bases are TGTGCCAGCAGTTCGCGGGGGGACTTATACAATGAGCAGTTCTTC.

This clone was found once. V gene TRBV7-2 combines with J gene TRBJ2-3, with 8 bases matching TRBD2. CDR1 and CDR2 from the germline V gene are SGHTA and FQGNSA. V gave up 3 bases and J gave up 5 bases; unmatched junction bases: 10. There are 16 residues in the CDR3. CDR3 amino acids: CASSLARREAGDTQYF. CDR3 in DNA: TGTGCCAGCAGCTTGGCCCGGCGGGAGGCGGGAGATACGCAGTATTTT.

V and J are TRBV11-2 and TRBJ2-7; 8 nucleotides align to TRBD2. Germline CDR1 is SGHAT and CDR2 is FQNNGV. Trimming took 5 bases from V and 2 from J; bases not matched to a gene: 5. The length of the CDR3 is 14 residues. DNA of the CDR3: TGTGCCAGCAGCGGTCGGGGGGGGCCCTACGAGCAGTACTTC. Encoded protein: CASSGRGGPYEQYF.

The chain joins TRBV7-2 to TRBJ2-1; TRBD2 matches at 10 bases. Germline V CDR1 and CDR2: SGHTA, FQGNSA. Losses at the gene ends were 3 bases for V and 4 bases for J; bases not matched to a gene: 15. CDR3 length: 19 amino acids. The CDR3 region is CASSLLAVVAGGSYNEQFF. The CDR3 DNA follows: TGTGCCAGCAGCTTGTTAGCGGTAGTAGCGGGAGGTTCGTACAATGAGCAGTTCTTC.

The chain joins TRBV19 to TRBJ1-4; 9 nucleotides match TRBD1. Unmatched junction bases numbered 7, after V lost 4 bases and J lost 1 base. CDR1 is LNHDA and CDR2 is SQIVND in the germline V gene (reference sequence). The CDR3 is 17 amino acids. This CDR3 reads CASSTRGQGGTNEKLFF. In DNA, the CDR3 is TGTGCCAGTAGTACCCGGGGACAGGGTGGAACTAATGAAAAACTGTTTTTT.

Of note for this clone: The same CDR3 also results from other DNA sequences found in this sample. V is TRBV18 and J is TRBJ1-5, with a possible D match to TRBD1 (5 bases). The CDR3 runs 13 residues. The germline gives CDR1 KGHSH, CDR2 LQKENI. With 6 bases removed from V and 4 bases from J, the gap between germline ends came to 10 bases. CDR3: CASSLDRNQPQHF. In DNA, the CDR3 is TGTGCCAGCTCCCTCGACAGAAATCAGCCCCAGCATTTT.

This rearrangement joins TRBV7-2 to TRBJ1-2; 9 positions match TRBD1. This CDR3 contains 13 residues. The germline V gene has CDR1 SGHTA and CDR2 FQGNSA. V gave up 4 bases and J gave up 8 bases; unmatched junction bases: 5. CDR3 in DNA: TGTGCCAGCAGCTGGGACAGGGTTAAAGGCTACACCTTC. Its translation: CASSWDRVKGYTF. The variable domain in full, with the rest retrieved from reference TRBV7-2 and TRBJ1-2, is GAGVSQSPSNKVTEKGKDVELRCDPISGHTALYWYRQSLGQGLEFLIYFQGNSAPDKSGLPSDRFSAERTGGSVSTLTIQRTQQEDSAVYLCASSWDRVKGYTFGSGTRLTVV.

The V gene is TRBV7-3, the J gene TRBJ2-2, with 10 nucleotides matching TRBD2. This CDR3 is 16 amino acids long. Losses at the gene ends were 4 bases for V and 8 bases for J; bases not matched to a gene: 10. The germline gives CDR1 SGHTA, CDR2 FQGTGA. This CDR3 is CASSSIAGGPLGELFF. The CDR3 DNA reads TGTGCCAGCAGCTCAATAGCGGGGGGCCCTCTTGGGGAGCTGTTTTTT.

This clone was counted only a few times. The chain recombines TRBV28 with TRBJ1-5; possibly TRBD1 for D (5 bases). Trimming left V 1 base short and J 2 bases short, with 12 bases between. Germline assignment: CDR1 MDHEN and CDR2 SYDVKM. The CDR3 is 16 residues long. Here the CDR3 reads CASSLFGGSGNQPQHF. DNA of the CDR3: TGTGCCAGCAGTTTATTTGGGGGGTCGGGCAATCAGCCCCAGCATTTT.

The CDR3 here is CASSPRSGGSGANVLTF. The DNA of the CDR3 is TGTGCCAGCTCACCACGGTCCGGGGGATCTGGGGCCAACGTCCTGACTTTC. The chain carries TRBV18 and TRBJ2-6; possible D gene TRBD2, 6 bases. The germline V gene has CDR1 KGHSH and CDR2 LQKENI. V lost 1 base and J 1 base, leaving 11 bases between the germline ends. The CDR3 covers 17 residues. Complete variable domain (other parts from reference TRBV18 and TRBJ2-6): NAGVMQNPRHLVRRRGQEARLRCSPMKGHSHVYWYRQLPEEGLKFMVYLQKENIIDESGMPKERFSAEFPKEGPSILRIQQVVRGDSAAYFCASSPRSGGSGANVLTFGAGSRLTVL.

This chain uses TRBV4-3 with TRBJ1-2; D possibly corresponds to TRBD1 (6 bases). V was clipped by 1 base and J by 5 bases, with 14 bases between them. Looked up from germline, CDR1 is LGHNA and CDR2 is YSLEER. CDR3 size: 15 residues. CDR3 DNA sequence: TGCGCCAGCAGCCAAGTTGTGGGGGCGAGGTATGGCTACACCTTC. It codes for CASSQVVGARYGYTF.

The genes are TRBV19 and TRBJ2-1; 11 bases match TRBD2. CDR1 is LNHDA, CDR2 SQIVND, per germline (reference sequence). The CDR3 spans 18 residues. After removal of 8 bases from V and 9 bases from J, the junction contained 21 bases not matched to a gene. The CDR3 DNA reads TGTGCCAGTGCGCTAGCGGGGGGAGGAGGATCCCATATGTTTGAGCAGTTCTTC. Its translation: CASALAGGGGSHMFEQFF.

This chain links TRBV27 with TRBJ2-1; TRBD2 is a possible D gene (6 bases). CDR3 length equals 16 residues. The V gene lost 6 bases and the J gene lost 4 bases, with 19 bases spanning the gap. Per the germline V gene, CDR1 is MNHEY and CDR2 is SMNVEV (reference sequence). The CDR3 spells CASRIFAGTRYNEQFF. In nucleotides, the CDR3 is TGTGCCAGCAGAATTTTTGCGGGAACTCGGTACAATGAGCAGTTCTTC.